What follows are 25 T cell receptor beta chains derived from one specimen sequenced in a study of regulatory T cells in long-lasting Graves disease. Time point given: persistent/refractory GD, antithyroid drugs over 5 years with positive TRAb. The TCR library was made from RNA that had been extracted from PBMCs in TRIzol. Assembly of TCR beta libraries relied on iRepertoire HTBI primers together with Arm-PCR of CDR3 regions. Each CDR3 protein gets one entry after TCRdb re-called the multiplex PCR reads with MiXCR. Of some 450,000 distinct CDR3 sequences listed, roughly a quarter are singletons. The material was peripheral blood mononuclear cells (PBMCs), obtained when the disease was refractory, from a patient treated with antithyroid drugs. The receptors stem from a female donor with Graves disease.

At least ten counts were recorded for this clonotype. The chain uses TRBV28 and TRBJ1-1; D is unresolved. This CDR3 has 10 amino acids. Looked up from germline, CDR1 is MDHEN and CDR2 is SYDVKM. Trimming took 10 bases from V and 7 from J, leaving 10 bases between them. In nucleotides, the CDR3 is TGTGCCACCATGAGTGTTGAAGCTTTCTTT. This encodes CATMSVEAFF. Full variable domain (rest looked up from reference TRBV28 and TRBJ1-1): DVKVTQSSRYLVKRTGEKVFLECVQDMDHENMFWYRQDPGLGLRLIYFSYDVKMKEKGDIPEGYSVSREKKERFSLILESASTNQTSMYLCATMSVEAFFGQGTRLTVV.

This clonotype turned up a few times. This CDR3 is CATTGTGNGYTF. Written as DNA, the CDR3 is TGTGCCACCACCGGGACAGGGAATGGCTACACCTTC. The rearrangement joins TRBV10-3 to TRBJ1-2; 9 nucleotides align to TRBD1. The CDR3 runs to 12 residues. CDR1 ENHRY and CDR2 SYGVKD come from the germline V gene. Germline trimming cut 10 bases from V and 6 bases from J; bases unmatched to any gene: 6.

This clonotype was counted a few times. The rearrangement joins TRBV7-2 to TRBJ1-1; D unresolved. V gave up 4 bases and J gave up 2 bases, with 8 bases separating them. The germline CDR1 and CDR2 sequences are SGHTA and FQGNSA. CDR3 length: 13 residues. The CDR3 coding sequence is TGTGCCAGCAGCTCGGGAATTAACACTGAAGCTTTCTTT. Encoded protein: CASSSGINTEAFF.

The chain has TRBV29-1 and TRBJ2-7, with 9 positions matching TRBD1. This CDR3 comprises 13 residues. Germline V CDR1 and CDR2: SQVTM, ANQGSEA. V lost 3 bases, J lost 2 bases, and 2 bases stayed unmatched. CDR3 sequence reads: CSVEGQGPYEQYF. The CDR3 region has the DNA TGCAGCGTTGAGGGACAGGGACCCTACGAGCAGTACTTC.

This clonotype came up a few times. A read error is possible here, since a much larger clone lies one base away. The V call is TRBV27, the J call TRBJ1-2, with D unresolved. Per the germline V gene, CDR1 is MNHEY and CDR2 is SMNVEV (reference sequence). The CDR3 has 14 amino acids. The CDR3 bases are TGTGCCAGCAGTTTACAGAAGACTAACTATGGCCACACCTTC. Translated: CASSLQKTNYGHTF.

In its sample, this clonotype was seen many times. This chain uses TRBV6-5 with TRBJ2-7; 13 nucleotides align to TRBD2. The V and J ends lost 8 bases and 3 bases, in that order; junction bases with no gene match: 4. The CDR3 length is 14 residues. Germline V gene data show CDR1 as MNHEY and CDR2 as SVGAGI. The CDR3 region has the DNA TGTGCCAGCGGTTGGACTAGCGGGAGCTACGAGCAGTACTTC. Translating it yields CASGWTSGSYEQYF.

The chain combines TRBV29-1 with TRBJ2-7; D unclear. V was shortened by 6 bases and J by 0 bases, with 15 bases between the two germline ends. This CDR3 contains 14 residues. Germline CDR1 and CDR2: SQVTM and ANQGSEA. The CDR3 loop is CSVATSFDSYEQYF. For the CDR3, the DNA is TGCAGCGTCGCCACCTCTTTCGACTCCTACGAGCAGTACTTC.

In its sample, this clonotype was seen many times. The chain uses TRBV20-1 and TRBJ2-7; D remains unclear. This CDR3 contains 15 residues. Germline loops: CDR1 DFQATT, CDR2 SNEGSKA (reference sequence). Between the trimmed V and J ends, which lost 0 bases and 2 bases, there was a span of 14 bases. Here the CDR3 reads CSARDPARNTYEQYF. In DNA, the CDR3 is TGCAGTGCTAGAGATCCGGCGCGGAATACCTACGAGCAGTACTTC.

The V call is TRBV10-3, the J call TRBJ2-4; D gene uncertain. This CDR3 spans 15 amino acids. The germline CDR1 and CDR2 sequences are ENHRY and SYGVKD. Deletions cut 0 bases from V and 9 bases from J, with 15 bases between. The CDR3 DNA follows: TGTGCCATCAGTGAGTCGAGTCTAGAGAGAAGCATTCAGTACTTC. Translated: CAISESSLERSIQYF.

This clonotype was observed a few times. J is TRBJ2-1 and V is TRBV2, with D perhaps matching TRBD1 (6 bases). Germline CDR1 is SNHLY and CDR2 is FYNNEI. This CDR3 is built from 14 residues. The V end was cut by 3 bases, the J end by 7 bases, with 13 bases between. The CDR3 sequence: CASSDEWGRNEQFF. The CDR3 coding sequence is TGTGCCAGCAGTGATGAGTGGGGGCGGAATGAGCAGTTCTTC.

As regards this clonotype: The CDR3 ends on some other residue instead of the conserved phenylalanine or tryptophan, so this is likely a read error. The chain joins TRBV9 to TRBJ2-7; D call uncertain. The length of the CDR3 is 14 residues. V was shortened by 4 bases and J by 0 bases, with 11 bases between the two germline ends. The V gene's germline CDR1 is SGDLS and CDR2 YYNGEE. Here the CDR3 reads CASSSQAYSYEQYL. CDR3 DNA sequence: TGTGCCAGCAGCTCTCAGGCCTACTCCTACGAGCAGTACCTC.

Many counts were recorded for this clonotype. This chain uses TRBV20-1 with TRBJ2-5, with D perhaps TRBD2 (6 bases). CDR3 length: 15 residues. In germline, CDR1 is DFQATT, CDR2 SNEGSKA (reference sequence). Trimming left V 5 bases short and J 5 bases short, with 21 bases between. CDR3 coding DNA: TGCAGTGCTGGCCCAAGGGGCGGGGAGAGGGAGACCCAGTACTTC. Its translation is CSAGPRGGERETQYF.

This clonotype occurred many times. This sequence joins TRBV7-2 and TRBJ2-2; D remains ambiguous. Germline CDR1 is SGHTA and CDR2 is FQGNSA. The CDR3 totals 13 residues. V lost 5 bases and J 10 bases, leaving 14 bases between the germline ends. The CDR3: CASSRAGHTELFF. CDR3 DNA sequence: TGTGCCAGCAGCCGCGCAGGCCATACGGAGCTGTTTTTT.

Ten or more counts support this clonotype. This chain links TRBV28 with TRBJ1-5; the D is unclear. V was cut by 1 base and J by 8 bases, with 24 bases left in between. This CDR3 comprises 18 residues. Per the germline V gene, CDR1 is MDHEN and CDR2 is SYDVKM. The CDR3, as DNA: TGTGCCAGCAGTTTATCTGTTATCACTGGAGGATTGGTCAAGCCCCAGCATTTT. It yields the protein CASSLSVITGGLVKPQHF.

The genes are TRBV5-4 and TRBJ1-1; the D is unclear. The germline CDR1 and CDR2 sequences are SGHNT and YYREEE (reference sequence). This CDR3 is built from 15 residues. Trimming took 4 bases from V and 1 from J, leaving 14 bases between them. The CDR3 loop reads CASSPQRGRNTEAFF. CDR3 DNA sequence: TGTGCCAGCAGCCCCCAGAGAGGGAGGAACACTGAAGCTTTCTTT.

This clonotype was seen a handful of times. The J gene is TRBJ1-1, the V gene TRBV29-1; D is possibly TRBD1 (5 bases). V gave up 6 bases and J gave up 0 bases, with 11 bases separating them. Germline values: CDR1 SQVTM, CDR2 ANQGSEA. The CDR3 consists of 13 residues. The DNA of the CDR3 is TGCAGCGTCGAGGGGCAGATGAACACTGAAGCTTTCTTT. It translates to CSVEGQMNTEAFF.

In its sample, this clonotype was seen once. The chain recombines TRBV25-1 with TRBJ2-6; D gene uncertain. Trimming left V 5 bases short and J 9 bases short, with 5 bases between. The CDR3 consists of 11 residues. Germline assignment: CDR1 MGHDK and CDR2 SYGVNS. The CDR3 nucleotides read TGTGCCAGCAGTAGGGTCAACGTCCTGACTTTC. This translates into CASSRVNVLTF.

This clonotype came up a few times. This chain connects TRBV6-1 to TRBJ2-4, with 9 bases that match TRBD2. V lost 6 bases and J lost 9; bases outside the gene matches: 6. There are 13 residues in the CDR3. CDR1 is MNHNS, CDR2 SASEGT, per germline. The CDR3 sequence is CASSPGLASIQYF. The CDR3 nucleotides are TGTGCCAGCAGCCCGGGACTAGCTAGCATTCAGTACTTC.

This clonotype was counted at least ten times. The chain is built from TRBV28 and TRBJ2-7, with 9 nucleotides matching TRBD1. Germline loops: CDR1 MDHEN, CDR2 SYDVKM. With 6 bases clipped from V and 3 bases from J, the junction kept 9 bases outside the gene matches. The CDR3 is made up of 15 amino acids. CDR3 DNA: TGTGCCAGCAGCAAACCCGGGACAGGGAACTACGAGCAGTACTTC. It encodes CASSKPGTGNYEQYF. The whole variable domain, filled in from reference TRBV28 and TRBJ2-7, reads DVKVTQSSRYLVKRTGEKVFLECVQDMDHENMFWYRQDPGLGLRLIYFSYDVKMKEKGDIPEGYSVSREKKERFSLILESASTNQTSMYLCASSKPGTGNYEQYFGPGTRLTVT.

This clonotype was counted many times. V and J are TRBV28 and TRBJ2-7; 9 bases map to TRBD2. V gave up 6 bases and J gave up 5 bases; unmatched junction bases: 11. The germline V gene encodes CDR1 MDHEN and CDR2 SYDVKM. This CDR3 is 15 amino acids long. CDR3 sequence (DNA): TGTGCCAGCAGCCTAATCGGACTAGCGACCAACGAGCAGTACTTC. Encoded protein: CASSLIGLATNEQYF.

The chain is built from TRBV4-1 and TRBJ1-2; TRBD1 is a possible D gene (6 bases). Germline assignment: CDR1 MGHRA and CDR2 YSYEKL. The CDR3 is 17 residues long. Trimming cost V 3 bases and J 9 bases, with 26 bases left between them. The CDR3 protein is CASSHPNRDTFFLSYTF. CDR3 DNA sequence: TGCGCCAGCAGCCACCCCAACCGGGACACGTTCTTCCTAAGCTACACCTTC.

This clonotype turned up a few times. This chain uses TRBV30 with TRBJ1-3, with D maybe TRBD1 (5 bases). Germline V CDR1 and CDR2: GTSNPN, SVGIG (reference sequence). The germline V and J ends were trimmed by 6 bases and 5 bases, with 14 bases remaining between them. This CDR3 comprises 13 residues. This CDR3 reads CACSPQGRNTIYF. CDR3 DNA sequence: TGTGCCTGCAGTCCGCAGGGACGAAACACCATATATTTT.

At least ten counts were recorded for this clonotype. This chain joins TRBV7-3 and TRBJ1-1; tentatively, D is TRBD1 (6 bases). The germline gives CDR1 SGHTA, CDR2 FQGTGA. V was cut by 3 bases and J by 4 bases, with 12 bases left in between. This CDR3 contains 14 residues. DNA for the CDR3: TGTGCCAGCAGCTTCGGGGGCTCCAGCACTGAAGCTTTCTTT. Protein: CASSFGGSSTEAFF.

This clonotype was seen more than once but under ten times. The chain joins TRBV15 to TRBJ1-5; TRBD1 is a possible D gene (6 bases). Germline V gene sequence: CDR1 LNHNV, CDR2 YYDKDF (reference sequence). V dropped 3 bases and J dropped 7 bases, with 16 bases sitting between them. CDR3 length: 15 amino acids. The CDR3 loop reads CATSSETGLGQPQHF. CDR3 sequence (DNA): TGTGCCACCAGCAGTGAAACAGGGTTGGGGCAGCCCCAGCATTTT. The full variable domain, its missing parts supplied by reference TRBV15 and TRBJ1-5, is DAMVIQNPRYQVTQFGKPVTLSCSQTLNHNVMYWYQQKSSQAPKLLFHYYDKDFNNEADTPDNFQSRRPNTSFCFLDIRSPGLGDTAMYLCATSSETGLGQPQHFGDGTRLSIL.

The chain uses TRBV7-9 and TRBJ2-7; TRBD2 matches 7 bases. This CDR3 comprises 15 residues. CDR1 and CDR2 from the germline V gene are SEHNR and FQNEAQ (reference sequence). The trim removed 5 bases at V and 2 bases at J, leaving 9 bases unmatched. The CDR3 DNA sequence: TGTGCCAGCAGCCAGTCGGGGGGTAACCCCTACGAGCAGTACTTC. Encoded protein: CASSQSGGNPYEQYF. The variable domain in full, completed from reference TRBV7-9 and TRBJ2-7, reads DTGVSQNPRHKITKRGQNVTFRCDPISEHNRLYWYRQTLGQGPEFLTYFQNEAQLEKSRLLSDRFSAERPKGSFSTLEIQRTEQGDSAMYLCASSQSGGNPYEQYFGPGTRLTVT.